A single sample gave rise to the 21 T cell receptor beta chains below, sequenced in a study of neoadjuvant anti-PD-1 for oral cavity cancer. Using immunoSEQ multiplex PCR, the repertoire was profiled, and TCRdb retains in-frame clones only, with some absent. The top ten clones hold around 3.1% of a sample with around 81,000 clones, around 80% of them seen once. The specimen was PBMCs, collected before nivolumab (anti-PD-1) treatment. All receptors derive from a person between 40 and 80 years old with oral cavity squamous cell carcinoma.

CDR3 in DNA: TGTGCCAGCAGCCAAGATTGGGGAGAAGGCAATCAGCCCCAGCATTTT. It yields the protein CASSQDWGEGNQPQHF. This chain joins TRBV4-2 and TRBJ1-5; D is ambiguous. The CDR3 runs to 16 residues. Germline CDR1 LGHNA, CDR2 YNFKEQ. V was pared by 0 bases and J by 2 bases, with 11 bases between.

The V and J genes are TRBV10-3 and TRBJ1-1; D is undetermined. CDR3 length equals 13 residues. Per germline, CDR1 ENHRY and CDR2 SYGVKD. The germline V and J ends were trimmed by 8 bases and 0 bases, with 10 bases remaining between them. This CDR3 is CAICRSMNTEAFF. Here the CDR3 DNA reads TGTGCCATCTGTCGCAGCATGAACACTGAAGCTTTCTTT.

This clone occurred once. The V call is TRBV10-3, the J call TRBJ1-2; TRBD1 matches 12 bases. CDR3 length equals 16 residues. Trimming cost V 9 bases and J 3 bases; bases outside gene matches: 11. Germline V CDR1 and CDR2: ENHRY, SYGVKD. CDR3 nucleotides: TGTGCCATTCCCGGGACAGGGGGCGCGGGTTACTATGGCTACACCTTC. Protein product: CAIPGTGGAGYYGYTF.

In its sample, this clone was seen a few times. The rearrangement uses TRBV19 and TRBJ1-5; TRBD1 is a possible D gene (6 bases). CDR1 and CDR2 from the germline V gene are LNHDA and SQIVND (reference sequence). CDR3 length equals 17 residues. The ends were cut back, 1 base at V and 2 bases at J, with 15 bases in the middle. CDR3 sequence: CASSIGPPRGRNQPQHF. As DNA, the CDR3 is TGTGCCAGTAGTATAGGCCCCCCCAGGGGACGCAATCAGCCCCAGCATTTT.

The CDR3 here is CAISVSSESNTGELFF. The CDR3 DNA reads as TGTGCCATCAGTGTGTCTAGCGAATCGAACACCGGGGAGCTGTTTTTT. The chain joins TRBV10-3 to TRBJ2-2; D might be TRBD2 (6 bases). The CDR3 contains 16 residues. Germline CDR1 ENHRY, CDR2 SYGVKD. Trimming left V 4 bases short and J 0 bases short, with 12 bases between.

The CDR3 is CASSLVSEETQYF. As DNA, the CDR3 is TGTGCCAGCAGCTTAGTGTCCGAGGAGACCCAGTACTTC. V usage is TRBV7-2 and J usage is TRBJ2-5; D call uncertain. The CDR3 has 13 amino acids. V lost 1 base and J 5 bases, leaving 8 bases between the germline ends. The V gene's germline CDR1 is SGHTA and CDR2 FQGNSA. Based on the CDR3 plus reference TRBV7-2 and TRBJ2-5, the full variable domain is GAGVSQSPSNKVTEKGKDVELRCDPISGHTALYWYRQSLGQGLEFLIYFQGNSAPDKSGLPSDRFSAERTGGSVSTLTIQRTQQEDSAVYLCASSLVSEETQYFGPGTRLLVL.

This sequence joins TRBV10-2 and TRBJ2-7; 11 bases line up with TRBD2. The ends lost 6 bases at V and 5 bases at J; junction bases unmatched: 9. CDR3 length equals 15 residues. Germline lookup yields CDR1 WSHSY and CDR2 SAAADI. CDR3 coding DNA: TGCGCCAGCAGACAACTAGCGGGAGTCCCTAACGAGCAGTACTTC. Its translation: CASRQLAGVPNEQYF.

This rearrangement joins TRBV10-2 to TRBJ1-1; D perhaps matches TRBD1 (5 bases). This CDR3 is built from 14 residues. CDR1 and CDR2 (germline): WSHSY, SAAADI. V lost 3 bases and J 4 bases, leaving 12 bases between the germline ends. The chain's CDR3 is CASSDWGRVTEAFF. The CDR3 region has the DNA TGCGCCAGCAGTGATTGGGGGAGGGTCACTGAAGCTTTCTTT.

The gene calls are TRBV7-5 and TRBJ1-3; the table assigns TRBD1, which was not confirmed against the DNA. TRBV7-5 is a pseudogene. The CDR3 loop spans 14 amino acids. As DNA, the CDR3 is TGTGCCAGAAGGACCAGGGACTCTGGAAACACCATATATTTT. Amino acid sequence: CARRTRDSGNTIYF.

V gene TRBV10-3 combines with J gene TRBJ1-2; TRBD1 agrees at 7 bases. Germline CDR1 and CDR2: ENHRY and SYGVKD. V lost 3 bases to trimming and J lost 2 bases; unmatched junction nucleotides: 6. The CDR3 runs to 15 residues. As DNA, the CDR3 is TGTGCCATCAGTGATAATCCAGGGGGAAACTATGGCTACACCTTC. Protein: CAISDNPGGNYGYTF.

The chain links TRBV6-1 to TRBJ1-3; D gene uncertain. Germline V gene data show CDR1 as MNHNS and CDR2 as SASEGT. V was clipped by 5 bases and J by 4 bases, with 12 bases between them. The CDR3 is 14 amino acids. CDR3 nucleotides: TGTGCCAGCAGTTCCCACGGGTCGGGAAACACCATATATTTT. Amino acid sequence: CASSSHGSGNTIYF.

The chain employs TRBV29-1 and TRBJ2-7; D remains unclear. Per the germline V gene, CDR1 is SQVTM and CDR2 is ANQGSEA. The CDR3 has 12 residues. V was pared by 4 bases and J by 6 bases, with 13 bases between. The DNA of the CDR3 is TGCAGCGTTGTCCCTCAATTGGGCGAGCAGTACTTC. Amino acids: CSVVPQLGEQYF.

The chain has TRBV7-3 and TRBJ2-1; TRBD2 agrees at 8 bases. The ends lost 3 bases at V and 7 bases at J; junction bases unmatched: 8. The germline V gene encodes CDR1 SGHTA and CDR2 FQGTGA. This CDR3 region has 15 residues. CDR3 sequence (DNA): TGTGCCAGCAGCTTGGGACTAGAAGCGAAGAATGAGCAGTTCTTC. Protein: CASSLGLEAKNEQFF.

The gene calls are TRBV25-1 and TRBJ1-1, with D possibly matching TRBD1 (6 bases). Between the trimmed V and J ends, which lost 3 bases and 5 bases, there was a span of 10 bases. The CDR3 covers 13 residues. Germline-derived CDR1 and CDR2 are MGHDK and SYGVNS. Written as DNA, the CDR3 is TGTGCCAGCAGTGAGTTCACAGGGACTGAAGCTTTCTTT. Residues: CASSEFTGTEAFF.

The gene calls are TRBV27 and TRBJ2-4; D is possibly TRBD2 (6 bases). Germline CDR1 MNHEY, CDR2 SMNVEV (reference sequence). The CDR3 length is 16 residues. The V end was cut by 2 bases, the J end by 2 bases, with 13 bases between. Written as DNA, the CDR3 is TGTGCCAGCAGTTTAGACCCCCGGGGGTCCAAAAACATTCAGTACTTC. This gives the protein CASSLDPRGSKNIQYF.

On this clone itself: This same CDR3 is encoded by further DNA sequences in the sample. V is TRBV6-5 and J is TRBJ2-3; D gene unclear. The CDR3 extends over 14 amino acids. Per germline, CDR1 MNHEY and CDR2 SVGAGI. V was clipped by 2 bases and J by 0 bases, with 6 bases between them. In DNA form, the CDR3 reads TGTGCCAGCAGTTACGGCGGTAGCACAGATACGCAGTATTTT. This sequence encodes CASSYGGSTDTQYF.

This clone was seen a single time. The J gene is TRBJ2-1, the V gene TRBV2, with D hard to call. CDR1 is SNHLY, CDR2 FYNNEI, per germline. V lost 7 bases and J lost 3, with 19 bases in between. The CDR3 has 16 amino acids. The CDR3: CASIGPITPGYNEQFF. The DNA for the CDR3 is TGTGCCAGCATTGGTCCCATCACACCAGGCTACAATGAGCAGTTCTTC.

The V gene is TRBV29-1, the J gene TRBJ2-5; 8 nucleotides agree with TRBD1. With 4 bases clipped from V and 4 bases from J, the junction kept 5 bases outside the gene matches. From germline, CDR1 is SQVTM and CDR2 ANQGSEA. The CDR3 loop spans 13 amino acids. The CDR3 reads CSVGGQGGETQYF. The CDR3 nucleotides are TGCAGCGTTGGCGGACAGGGAGGAGAGACCCAGTACTTC.

A few counts support this clone. The chain joins TRBV5-6 to TRBJ1-5; tentative D call: TRBD1 (5 bases). V was trimmed by 3 bases and J by 6 bases, leaving 13 bases between them. The CDR3 is made up of 14 amino acids. Germline V CDR1 and CDR2: SGHDT, YYEEEE. CDR3 DNA sequence: TGTGCCAGCAGCTCTCGGACGGGGGGTCAGCCCCAGCATTTT. The encoded protein is CASSSRTGGQPQHF.

The rearrangement uses TRBV2 and TRBJ2-3; 7 nucleotides agree with TRBD1. The CDR3 extends over 17 amino acids. Per germline, CDR1 SNHLY and CDR2 FYNNEI. The V and J ends lost 7 bases and 0 bases, in that order; junction bases with no gene match: 13. The CDR3 bases are TGTGCCAGCAAAGGGGCACAGGGGCAGCATAGCACAGATACGCAGTATTTT. Translation gives CASKGAQGQHSTDTQYF. Supplemented by reference TRBV2 and TRBJ2-3, the full variable domain reads EPEVTQTPSHQVTQMGQEVILRCVPISNHLYFYWYRQILGQKVEFLVSFYNNEISEKSEIFDDQFSVERPDGSNFTLKIRSTKLEDSAMYFCASKGAQGQHSTDTQYFGPGTRLTVL.

This chain connects TRBV2 to TRBJ2-1, with TRBD2 as a possible D gene (6 bases). The CDR3 totals 12 residues. With 9 bases removed from V and 7 bases from J, the gap between germline ends came to 13 bases. Per germline, CDR1 SNHLY and CDR2 FYNNEI. CDR3 bases: TGTGCCAGGTCGGGAGTGAATAATGAGCAGTTCTTC. It codes for CARSGVNNEQFF.